The rows below give T cell receptor beta chains drawn from one sample of a study of blood T cell repertoires in COVID-19. Here immunoSEQ multiplex PCR was the method, and the copy in TCRdb shows in-frame clones only, minus some. The table lists 300,000 to 500,000 clones, more than 75% of them singletons. Sequenced material: PBMCs or T cells enriched from blood (not recorded which). The receptors were gathered from a young woman with acute COVID-19. Both conserved end residues are trimmed from each CDR3. D genes are given only for firm matches.

ASSLGQGLGYT,TRBD1,TRBV18,TRBJ1-2
ASSLRDRDGYT,TRBD1,TRBV27,TRBJ1-2
ASSPGNSPLH,NA,TRBV5-1,TRBJ1-6
ASSPRGGSSGNTIY,NA,TRBV3-1/TRBV3-2,TRBJ1-3
ASSLEGRGYEKLF,TRBD1,TRBV5-6,TRBJ1-4
ASSADRFQPQH,NA,TRBV7-2,TRBJ1-5
ASSFSGQGPYEQY,TRBD1,TRBV27,TRBJ2-7
ASRGTVNSNQPQH,TRBD1,TRBV28,TRBJ1-5
ASSESWGFMNTEAF,NA,TRBV6-1,TRBJ1-1
ASSSVRGRDYGYT,TRBD1,TRBV7-8,TRBJ1-2
ASSLISGGGSGYT,TRBD1,TRBV27,TRBJ1-2
ASSIGTGGNTGELF,TRBD1,TRBV19,TRBJ2-2
ASSPGDNLHNEQF,NA,TRBV7-7,TRBJ2-1
ASSYSYQGRNEQY,NA,TRBV6-5,TRBJ2-7
ASSQPIGQARIRYEQY,TRBD1,TRBV23-1,TRBJ2-7
ASSQAGGAGNTEAF,NA,TRBV3-1/TRBV3-2,TRBJ1-1
ASSHREAEQY,NA,TRBV3-1/TRBV3-2,TRBJ2-7
ASTLRKTSGGADEQF,TRBD2,TRBV5-4,TRBJ2-1
ASSLTSWSTDTQY,NA,TRBV5-1,TRBJ2-3
ATSRSAASGGSEQF,TRBD2,TRBV15,TRBJ2-1
ASSAGTGDSPLH,TRBD1,TRBV3-1/TRBV3-2,TRBJ1-6
SVERLAGGDTQY,TRBD2,TRBV29-1,TRBJ2-3
ASSHTTGEAYEQY,NA,TRBV4-1,TRBJ2-7
ASSRTSASTDTQY,TRBD2,TRBV7-3,TRBJ2-3
ASSPISGTGVGQPQH,TRBD1,TRBV27,TRBJ1-5
AISESMGTATGELF,TRBD1,TRBV10-3,TRBJ2-2
ASSPVLAGELF,NA,TRBV6-5,TRBJ2-2
ASSLPDATNEKLF,NA,TRBV19,TRBJ1-4
ASSLDSGVTDTQY,NA,TRBV13,TRBJ2-3
ASSQSGGSSYEQY,NA,TRBV4-3,TRBJ2-7
ASSPVREIYGYT,NA,TRBV18,TRBJ1-2
ASSLAYGEAF,NA,TRBV7-9,TRBJ1-1
ASSINRGDTGELF,TRBD1,TRBV5-1,TRBJ2-2
ASGHQQGPRGYGYT,NA,TRBV2,TRBJ1-2
SASGEDTEAF,NA,TRBV29-1,TRBJ1-1
ASSDQGDYGYT,TRBD1,TRBV6-1,TRBJ1-2
ASSFGQTYTEAF,NA,TRBV27,TRBJ1-1
ASLRRRSETQY,NA,TRBV6-5,TRBJ2-5
ASSLGLAGVADTQY,TRBD2,TRBV7-9,TRBJ2-3
ASSETGTPIYGYT,NA,TRBV2,TRBJ1-2
ASSVNKGGDTEAF,NA,TRBV9,TRBJ1-1
ASADRSGGETQY,NA,TRBV2,TRBJ2-5
SVGGQGAYGYT,TRBD1,TRBV29-1,TRBJ1-2
ASSFLGANEKLF,NA,TRBV27,TRBJ1-4
ASSLSGQGAF,NA,TRBV4-1,TRBJ1-1
ASSPTRGFEQY,NA,TRBV2,TRBJ2-7
SASSQKETQY,NA,TRBV20-1,TRBJ2-5
ASSLWSNYGYT,NA,TRBV5-1,TRBJ1-2
ASSLMGDGNTIY,NA,TRBV28,TRBJ1-3
ASRPGLVISDTQY,TRBD2,TRBV19,TRBJ2-3
ASSQVGEANYGYT,NA,TRBV4-1,TRBJ1-2
ASSPRGEKLF,NA,TRBV18,TRBJ1-4
ASSKEGTGWAEQY,NA,TRBV21-1,TRBJ2-7
ASSPRGGEAF,NA,TRBV5-1,TRBJ1-1
ASSESSGGADTGELF,TRBD2,TRBV25-1,TRBJ2-2
ASSIDRVTGELF,TRBD1,TRBV5-5,TRBJ2-2
ASSVGPSVADTQY,NA,TRBV9,TRBJ2-3
ASSQERGAGGELF,NA,TRBV4-1,TRBJ2-2